One and the same sample provided the 9 T cell receptor beta chains below, sequenced in a study of spatial heterogeneity in lung cancer. These TCRs' antigens remain unknown. Whole-study findings and limits: Tumors with more nonsynonymous mutations had more expanded intratumoral alpha and beta TCRs.

One entry per CDR3 protein, called by TCRdb with MiXCR from the 5' RACE reads. The sample gives 7,000 to 8,000 distinct CDR3 sequences, around 8% of which show up once; about 4% is in the top ten. The time point denotes: sample taken at primary tumor resection. Source: lung tumor tissue, taken at surgery. These receptors originate from a male donor with early-stage non-small cell lung cancer.

Ten or more counts support this clonotype. For a library built for alpha chains, this beta chain is a stray read; little rests on its size. The chain uses TRBV20-1 and TRBJ2-3; TRBD2 aligns across 15 bases. Trimming cost V 5 bases and J 1 base; bases outside gene matches: 13. The length of the CDR3 is 19 residues. Germline CDR1 is DFQATT and CDR2 is SNEGSKA (reference sequence). CDR3 nucleotides: TGCAGTGCTTCTGATCCGGGACTAGCGGGGGGTGCGGGCACAGATACGCAGTATTTT. This codes for CSASDPGLAGGAGTDTQYF.

This clonotype was seen repeatedly, ten times or more. A library prepared for alpha chains yielded this beta chain as an off-target read; its size is of little meaning. The CDR3 nucleotides are TGCGCCAGCAGCCATGGCAGCACTGAAGCTTTCTTT. Translation gives CASSHGSTEAFF. J is TRBJ1-1 and V is TRBV5-1; no clear D gene. The CDR3 covers 12 residues. Germline V gene data show CDR1 as SGHRS and CDR2 as YFSETQ. Between the trimmed V and J ends, which lost 4 bases and 4 bases, there was a span of 8 bases.

This clonotype was counted at least ten times. This beta chain lies outside the target of a library built for alpha chains; its clone size means little. This chain links TRBV6-6 with TRBJ2-2; D call uncertain. CDR3 size: 16 residues. Between the trimmed V and J ends, which lost 7 bases and 4 bases, there was a span of 19 bases. Germline loops: CDR1 MNHNY, CDR2 SVGAGI (reference sequence). The CDR3 region is CASTPIGNLGTGELFF. The CDR3 region has the DNA TGTGCCAGCACTCCCATTGGAAATTTAGGCACCGGGGAGCTGTTTTTT.

This clonotype appeared many times. This beta chain is off target for a library built for alpha chains, so its abundance means little. The chain couples TRBV19 to TRBJ2-7; 7 bases agree with TRBD1. This CDR3 has 11 residues. Germline CDR1 is LNHDA and CDR2 is SQIVND (reference sequence). The J segment lost 5 bases and the V segment lost 6 bases, leaving 1 base of the junction unmatched. CDR3 DNA: TGTGCCAGTAGCGACAGGGACGAGCAGTACTTC. Encoded protein: CASSDRDEQYF.

This clonotype was picked up many times. As an off-target read in a library built for alpha chains, this beta chain has a frequency of little significance. The V gene is TRBV7-9, the J gene TRBJ2-3, with D possibly matching TRBD2 (6 bases). The CDR3 spans 16 residues. Germline V gene sequence: CDR1 SEHNR, CDR2 FQNEAQ (reference sequence). V lost 8 bases and J lost 4, with 22 bases in between. CDR3 DNA sequence: TGTGCCAGCTTAGGAGGGGACGACCAACGCCCAGATACGCAGTATTTT. Its translation is CASLGGDDQRPDTQYF.

This clonotype was counted many times. This beta chain appears as a stray read in a library generated for alpha chains; its size is not informative. The chain uses TRBV7-2 and TRBJ2-7; D remains unclear. V lost 4 bases, J lost 0 bases, and 13 bases lay in between. CDR3 length: 15 amino acids. Germline loops: CDR1 SGHTA, CDR2 FQGNSA. The CDR3 sequence: CASSSRAGYSYEQYF. The CDR3, as DNA: TGTGCCAGCAGCTCCCGAGCAGGATACTCCTACGAGCAGTACTTC.

This clonotype was counted many times. This beta chain was picked up by a library intended for alpha chains and is off target, so its count carries little meaning. V usage is TRBV29-1 and J usage is TRBJ2-7, with 16 bases that match TRBD2. The trim removed 6 bases at V and 2 bases at J, leaving 4 bases unmatched. This CDR3 spans 15 amino acids. Germline loops: CDR1 SQVTM, CDR2 ANQGSEA. Written as DNA, the CDR3 is TGCAGCGTCACGGGACTAGCGGGAGGGGCCTACGAGCAGTACTTC. Its translation: CSVTGLAGGAYEQYF.

A few counts support this clonotype. Being off target in a library aimed at alpha chains, this beta chain has a size of little meaning. The rearrangement uses TRBV20-1 and TRBJ2-3; TRBD2 matches 12 bases. This CDR3 spans 15 amino acids. The germline CDR1 and CDR2 sequences are DFQATT and SNEGSKA (reference sequence). Losses at the gene ends were 6 bases for V and 5 bases for J; bases not matched to a gene: 9. The CDR3 here is CSARLAGAGGDTQYF. The CDR3 DNA follows: TGCAGTGCCAGACTAGCGGGAGCGGGGGGAGATACGCAGTATTTT.

This clonotype was found many times. This beta chain represents an off-target read in a library built for alpha chains; its size is of limited meaning. The V and J genes are TRBV6-5 and TRBJ1-4; 10 nucleotides match TRBD1. The germline CDR1 and CDR2 sequences are MNHEY and SVGAGI. The CDR3 runs 17 residues. The junction had 13 bases not matched to a gene; V was cut back by 6 bases and J by 6 bases. The CDR3 region is CASSPWLTGTGDEKLFF. In DNA, the CDR3 is TGTGCCAGCAGCCCATGGTTGACCGGGACAGGGGATGAAAAACTGTTTTTT.